This TCR beta chain comes out of a study of blood T cell repertoires in COVID-19. The assay was immunoSEQ multiplex PCR, and TCRdb's table has in-frame clones only and misses some. The sample contains about 190,000 clones, 76% of which appear only once. CDR1 is SGHVS, CDR2 FQNEAQ, per germline. V was trimmed by 6 bases and J by 0 bases, leaving 14 bases between them. The CDR3 is 15 amino acids. Participant age was about 18 to 89 years, and participants resided in about two dozen US areas. Cohort assignment relied on participant-reported clinical history. The source material was PBMCs or T cells enriched from blood (not recorded which). The chain uses TRBV7-8 and TRBJ1-1; weak D call: TRBD1 (5 bases). The TCR comes from a woman aged 50 to 60 with acute COVID-19. CDR3 bases: TGTGCCAGCAGTACCTTGGGACTGTTGAACACTGAAGCTTTCTTT. Translation: CASSTLGLLNTEAFF.